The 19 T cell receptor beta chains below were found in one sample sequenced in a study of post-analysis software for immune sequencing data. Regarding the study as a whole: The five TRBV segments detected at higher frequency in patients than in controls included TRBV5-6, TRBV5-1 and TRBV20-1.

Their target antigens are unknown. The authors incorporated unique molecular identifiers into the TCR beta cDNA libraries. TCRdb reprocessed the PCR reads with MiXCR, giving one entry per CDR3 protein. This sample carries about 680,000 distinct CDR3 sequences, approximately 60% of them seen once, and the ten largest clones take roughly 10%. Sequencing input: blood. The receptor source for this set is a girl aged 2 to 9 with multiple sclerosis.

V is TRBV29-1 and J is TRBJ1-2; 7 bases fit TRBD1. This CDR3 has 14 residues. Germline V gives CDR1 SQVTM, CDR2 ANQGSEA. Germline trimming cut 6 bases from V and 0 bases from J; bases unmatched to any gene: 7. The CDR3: CSVRDSRANYGYTF. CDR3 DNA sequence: TGCAGCGTACGGGACAGCCGAGCTAACTATGGCTACACCTTC.

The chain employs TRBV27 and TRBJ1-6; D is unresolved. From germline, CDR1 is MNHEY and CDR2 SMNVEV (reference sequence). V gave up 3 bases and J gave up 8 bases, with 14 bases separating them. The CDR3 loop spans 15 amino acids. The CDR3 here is CASSFERERHSPLHF. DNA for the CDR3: TGTGCCAGCAGTTTTGAGCGTGAGAGGCATTCACCCCTCCACTTT.

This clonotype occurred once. CDR3 nucleotide sequence: TGTGCCAGCAGTACCCTTGACAGACTGAACACTGAAGCTTTCTTT. Translation: CASSTLDRLNTEAFF. The chain recombines TRBV27 with TRBJ1-1; perhaps TRBD1 as D (5 bases). Germline CDR1 is MNHEY and CDR2 is SMNVEV (reference sequence). The V gene lost 5 bases and the J gene lost 0 bases, with 13 bases spanning the gap. The CDR3 runs to 15 residues.

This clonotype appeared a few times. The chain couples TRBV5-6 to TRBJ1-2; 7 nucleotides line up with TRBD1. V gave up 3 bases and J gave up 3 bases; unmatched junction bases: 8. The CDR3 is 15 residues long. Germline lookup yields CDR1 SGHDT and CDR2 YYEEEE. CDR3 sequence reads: CASSSRTGGDYGYTF. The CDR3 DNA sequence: TGTGCCAGCAGCTCTCGGACAGGCGGGGACTATGGCTACACCTTC. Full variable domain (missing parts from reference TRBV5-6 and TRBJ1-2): DAGVTQSPTHLIKTRGQQVTLRCSPKSGHDTVSWYQQALGQGPQFIFQYYEEEERQRGNFPDRFSGHQFPNYSSELNVNALLLGDSALYLCASSSRTGGDYGYTFGSGTRLTVV.

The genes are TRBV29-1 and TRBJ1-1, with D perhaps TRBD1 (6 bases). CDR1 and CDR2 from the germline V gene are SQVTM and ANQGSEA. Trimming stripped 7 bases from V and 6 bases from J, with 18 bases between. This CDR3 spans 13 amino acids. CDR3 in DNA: TGCAGCGGGACAGCTTACTCTAACTCTGAAGCTTTCTTT. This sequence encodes CSGTAYSNSEAFF. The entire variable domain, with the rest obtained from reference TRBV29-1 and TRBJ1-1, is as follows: SAVISQKPSRDICQRGTSLTIQCQVDSQVTMMFWYRQQPGQSLTLIATANQGSEATYESGFVIDKFPISRPNLTFSTLTVSNMSPEDSSIYLCSGTAYSNSEAFFGQGTRLTVV.

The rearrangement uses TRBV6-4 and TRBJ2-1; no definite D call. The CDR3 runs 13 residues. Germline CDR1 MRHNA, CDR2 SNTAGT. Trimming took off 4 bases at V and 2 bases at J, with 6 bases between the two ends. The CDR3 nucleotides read TGTGCCAGCAGTGCGGGCCCCTACAATGAGCAGTTCTTC. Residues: CASSAGPYNEQFF.

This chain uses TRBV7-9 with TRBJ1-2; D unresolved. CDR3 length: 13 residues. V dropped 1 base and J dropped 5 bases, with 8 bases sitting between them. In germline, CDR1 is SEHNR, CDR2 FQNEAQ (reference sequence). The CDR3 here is CASSLGVYYGYTF. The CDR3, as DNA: TGTGCCAGCAGCTTAGGGGTGTATTATGGCTACACCTTC.

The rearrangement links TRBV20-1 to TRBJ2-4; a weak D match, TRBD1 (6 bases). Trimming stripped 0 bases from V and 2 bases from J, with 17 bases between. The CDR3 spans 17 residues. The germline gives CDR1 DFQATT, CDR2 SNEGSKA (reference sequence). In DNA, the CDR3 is TGCAGTGCTAGAGATGGGGGACACCCAGAATCCAAAAACATTCAGTACTTC. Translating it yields CSARDGGHPESKNIQYF.

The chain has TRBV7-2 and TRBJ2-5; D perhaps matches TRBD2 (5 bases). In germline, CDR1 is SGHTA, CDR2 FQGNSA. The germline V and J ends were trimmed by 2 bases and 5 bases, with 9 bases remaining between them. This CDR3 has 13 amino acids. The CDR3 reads CASSLRGIETQYF. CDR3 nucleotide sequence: TGTGCCAGCAGCTTACGAGGGATCGAGACCCAGTACTTC.

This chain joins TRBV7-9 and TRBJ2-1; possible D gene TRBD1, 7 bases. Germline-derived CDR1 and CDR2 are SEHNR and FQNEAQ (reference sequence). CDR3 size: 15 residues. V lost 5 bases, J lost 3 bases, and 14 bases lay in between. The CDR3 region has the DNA TGTGCCAGCAGCCCCCAGGGGGGCAGCTACAATGAGCAGTTCTTC. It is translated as CASSPQGGSYNEQFF.

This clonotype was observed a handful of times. The CDR3 is CASIRDREFIGYNEQFF. For the CDR3, the DNA is TGTGCCAGCATCCGGGACAGGGAATTCATCGGCTACAATGAGCAGTTCTTC. The chain uses TRBV6-4 and TRBJ2-1, with 9 bases identical to TRBD1. The CDR3 length is 17 residues. V lost 7 bases to trimming and J lost 3 bases; unmatched junction nucleotides: 13. Germline CDR1 reads MRHNA; CDR2 reads SNTAGT.

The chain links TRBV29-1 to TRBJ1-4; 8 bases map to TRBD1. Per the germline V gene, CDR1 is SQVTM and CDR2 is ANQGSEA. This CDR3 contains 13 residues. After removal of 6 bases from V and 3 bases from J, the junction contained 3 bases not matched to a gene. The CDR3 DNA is TGCAGCGTACGACAGGGGCCTAATGAAAAACTGTTTTTT. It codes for CSVRQGPNEKLFF.

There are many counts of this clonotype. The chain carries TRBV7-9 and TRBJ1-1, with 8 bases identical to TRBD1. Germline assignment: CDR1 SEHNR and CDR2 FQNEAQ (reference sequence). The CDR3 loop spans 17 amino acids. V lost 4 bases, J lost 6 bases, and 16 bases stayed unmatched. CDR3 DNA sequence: TGTGCCAGCAGCTCCCACGACATACAGGGGGTGAGGGCTGAAGCTTTCTTT. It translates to CASSSHDIQGVRAEAFF.

The CDR3 loop reads CASSQEDARGNIQYF. The CDR3 bases are TGCGCCAGCAGCCAAGAAGATGCCAGGGGGAACATTCAGTACTTC. The chain has TRBV4-3 and TRBJ2-4; 7 bases align to TRBD1. CDR1 is LGHNA, CDR2 YSLEER, per germline. V gave up 0 bases and J gave up 7 bases; unmatched junction bases: 6. The CDR3 runs to 15 residues.

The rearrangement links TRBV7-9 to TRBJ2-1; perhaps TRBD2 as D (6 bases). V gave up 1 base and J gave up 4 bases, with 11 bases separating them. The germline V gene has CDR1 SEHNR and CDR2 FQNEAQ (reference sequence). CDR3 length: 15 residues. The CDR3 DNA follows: TGTGCCAGCAGCTTAGTCGGGAGAGTTTACAATGAGCAGTTCTTC. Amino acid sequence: CASSLVGRVYNEQFF. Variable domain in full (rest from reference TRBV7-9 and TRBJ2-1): DTGVSQNPRHKITKRGQNVTFRCDPISEHNRLYWYRQTLGQGPEFLTYFQNEAQLEKSRLLSDRFSAERPKGSFSTLEIQRTEQGDSAMYLCASSLVGRVYNEQFFGPGTRLTVL.

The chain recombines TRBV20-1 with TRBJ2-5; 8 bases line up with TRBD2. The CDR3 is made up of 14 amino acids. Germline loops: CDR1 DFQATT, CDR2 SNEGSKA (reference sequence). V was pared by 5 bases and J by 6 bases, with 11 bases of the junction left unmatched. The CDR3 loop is CSASPTSAGKTQYF. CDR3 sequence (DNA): TGCAGTGCTTCCCCGACTAGCGCAGGGAAGACCCAGTACTTC.

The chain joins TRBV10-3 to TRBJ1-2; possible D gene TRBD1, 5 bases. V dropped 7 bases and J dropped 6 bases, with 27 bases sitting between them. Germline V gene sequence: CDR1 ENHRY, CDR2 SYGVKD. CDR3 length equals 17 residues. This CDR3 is CAIKGWTVAGLLNGYTF. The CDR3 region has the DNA TGTGCCATCAAGGGGTGGACCGTCGCAGGGCTATTGAATGGCTACACCTTC.

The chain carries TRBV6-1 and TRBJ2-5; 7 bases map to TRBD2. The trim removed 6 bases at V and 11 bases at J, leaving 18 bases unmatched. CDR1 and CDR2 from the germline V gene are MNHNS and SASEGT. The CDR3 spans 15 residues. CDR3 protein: CASRGMAGVNNEQYF. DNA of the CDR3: TGTGCCAGCAGGGGGATGGCGGGAGTCAACAATGAGCAGTACTTC.

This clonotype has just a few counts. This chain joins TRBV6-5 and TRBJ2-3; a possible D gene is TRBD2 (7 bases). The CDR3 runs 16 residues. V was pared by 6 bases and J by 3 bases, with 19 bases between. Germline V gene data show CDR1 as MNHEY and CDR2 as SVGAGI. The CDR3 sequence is CASSPRAGALTDTQYF. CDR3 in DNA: TGTGCCAGCAGCCCGAGGGCGGGGGCATTAACAGATACGCAGTATTTT.